The present T cell receptor (beta chain) was sequenced within a study of prognosis after radiotherapy for stage I lung cancer (dated by TCRdb to the early 2020s). For context, the study as a whole: Around 18 stage I NSCLC patients were enrolled in Nanjing, China, between April 2018 and January 2019. In fourteen patients the disease was a newly diagnosed primary stage I lung tumor, whereas roughly five had oligometastatic NSCLC following surgical resection of the primary tumor. All patients were considered medically inoperable, owing to comorbidities in more than 10 and refusal of surgery in about seven. The cohort was made up of 10 to 15 men and about 6 women, with a median age of around 70 years and an age range of about 50 to 84 years. About 12 patients had adenocarcinoma and seven had squamous cell carcinoma as the tumor histology. SBRT was given in 3 to 5 fractions with a biologically effective dose of at least 100 Gy, using image-guided IMRT or VMAT. Concurrent therapy was not administered to any patient alongside SBRT. After SBRT, distant metastases developed in four of the 19 patients at a median of about seven months, while the remaining 15 patients had no significant progression. Peripheral blood TCR beta repertoires were profiled in stage I NSCLC patients before and after stereotactic body radiotherapy, and the study then linked these repertoires to distant failure. A total of roughly 38 blood samples from around 19 patients were sequenced, with one sample obtained before and one obtained after SBRT for each patient. Summary of the overall study and its limitations: TRBV and TRBJ usage frequencies reportedly varied with metastasis status, involving two V genes at baseline and about 10 V and two J genes after SBRT. The study was limited by the small cohort and short follow-up, and independent validation of the study findings is required. No adjustment for multiple comparisons was applied to any of the reported P values. Whether the expanded TCR clones were tumor-specific was not determined. Post-SBRT Shannon entropy and its change from baseline were lower in patients who developed distant metastases; baseline Shannon entropy was not associated with metastases. Unique TCR clone counts fell after SBRT (median around 9,800 before versus 6,500 to 7,500 after; Wilcoxon paired P=0.011).

A history of other malignancies or of prior chemotherapy or radiotherapy was absent in all patients, and node-negative disease was shown on CT and PET/CT in all patients. At each of two time points, around 6.1 milliliters of peripheral venous blood were collected into EDTA tubes. Ficoll-Paque Plus density-gradient centrifugation was used to isolate PBMCs. Right after collection, samples were kept at -80 degrees C until analysis. This clonotype was recorded many times. Its cognate antigen has yet to be identified. No quality values exist for individual bases; no much larger clone is one base distant. Two rounds of multiplex PCR were used to amplify the TCR beta CDR3 region from genomic DNA. The first PCR round used primers specific to each TRBV and TRBJ gene, and the primer sequences were filed in Chinese patent CN105087789A. Universal primers were used in the second PCR round. The Roche High Pure PCR Template Preparation Kit was used to extract genomic DNA from frozen PBMCs. An Illumina HiSeq 3000 was used to sequence the libraries paired-end with 151 bp reads. From the authors' description of their analysis: Raw reads lacking the multiplex PCR primer sequences were removed with CutAdapt. PEAR was used to merge high-quality paired reads into contigs. By alignment to reference sequences, MiXCR assigned TRB V, D and J gene segments to each contig. To remove sequencing errors, CDR3 sequences were clustered according to base quality and sequence similarity. Diversity was calculated as Shannon entropy divided by the natural log of the number of productive TCR sequences. Clonality was computed as one minus the ratio of Shannon entropy to the natural log of the number of unique clonotypes. Progression-free survival cut-offs for repertoire metrics were chosen using the Youden index of ROC curves, with analyses run in R 3.5.3. Starting from the raw public reads, TCRdb applied fastp trimming at Q25, assembled clones with MiXCR and retained in-frame beta chains. Here each entry gathers all rows of one CDR3 protein and keeps the most common genes and DNA. V and J calls and clone size were set by TCRdb, not the authors. Within this sample are 45,000 to 60,000 distinct CDR3 sequences, with roughly 35% of them counted one time only. The leading ten clones occupy approximately 9% of the sample.

The sequences come from PBMCs, collected before or after stereotactic body radiation therapy (not recorded which). The receptor was isolated from a donor over 45 with non-small cell lung cancer.

The nucleotides are TGTGCCAGCAGCTTCCTAGCGGGAGCAGAGGTGGGGACGCAGTATTTT. Its amino acids are CASSFLAGAEVGTQYF. The chain employs TRBV7-8 and TRBJ2-3; TRBD2 agrees with 10 junctional bases. Via the germline V gene, CDR1 is SGHVS and CDR2 FQNEAQ. Reading from cysteine to phenylalanine, the CDR3 counts 16 amino acids. Only the CDR3 part of the read is kept: 48 bases, read in frame from the first base. From V the trimming removes 3 bases and from J it removes 9 bases, while the gene matches leave 12 bases of the junction unaccounted for.